These T cell receptor beta chains were read from a single sample in a study of cytomegalovirus exposure and HLA in healthy donors. Generated by immunoSEQ multiplex PCR, the TCRdb table keeps only in-frame clones and is missing some. This sample carries about 150,000 clones, roughly 70% of them seen once, and the ten largest clones take approximately 3%. Input material: PBMCs. Receptors were obtained from a male donor in good health and CMV-seronegative. Both conserved end residues are part of each CDR3. D genes are given only for firm matches. Not all rows give a size; the values are once, few, many and, for expanded clones, a class.

d_call,clone_size,v_call,j_call,cdr3_aa,cdr3_nt
TRBD1,-,TRBV9,TRBJ2-5,CASSVTPGQGARETQYF,TGTGCCAGCAGCGTCACACCGGGACAGGGGGCGCGAGAGACCCAGTACTTC
-,-,TRBV4-2,TRBJ2-3,CASSQEEAPSTDTQYF,TGTGCCAGCAGCCAGGAGGAGGCTCCTAGCACAGATACGCAGTATTTT
-,-,TRBV5-1,TRBJ1-1,CASTYQGFDTEAFF,TGCGCCAGCACCTATCAGGGATTTGACACTGAAGCTTTCTTT
TRBD2,few,TRBV7-9,TRBJ2-2,CASSSPQGTSVNTGELFF,TGTGCCAGCAGCTCACCTCAGGGTACTAGCGTAAACACCGGGGAGCTGTTTTTT
TRBD1,-,TRBV18,TRBJ2-1,CASSGQVGYNEQFF,TGTGCCAGCTCCGGACAGGTTGGTTACAATGAGCAGTTCTTC
-,-,TRBV28,TRBJ2-7,CASKAGSYEQYF,TGTGCCAGCAAGGCAGGCTCCTACGAGCAGTACTTC
TRBD2,-,TRBV7-3,TRBJ2-3,CASTRAGGPADTQYF,TGTGCCAGCACCAGGGCGGGAGGGCCAGCAGATACGCAGTATTTT
-,-,TRBV21-1,TRBJ1-5,CASSRRVDRGFRPPGDNQPQHF,TGTGCCAGCAGCCGGCGGGTGGACAGGGGTTTTAGGCCCCCGGGTGACAATCAGCCCCAGCATTTT
-,-,TRBV7-9,TRBJ2-2,CASSLDINTGELFF,TGTGCCAGCAGCTTAGACATCAACACCGGGGAGCTGTTTTTT
TRBD1,-,TRBV10-3,TRBJ1-4,CAISPGQGAWGEKLFF,TGTGCCATCAGCCCCGGACAGGGGGCGTGGGGTGAAAAACTGTTTTTT
-,once,TRBV7-9,TRBJ1-5,CASSAEGRQPQHF,TGTGCCAGCAGCGCCGAGGGTCGACAGCCCCAGCATTTT
-,-,TRBV28,TRBJ1-4,CASSYSHLTNEKLFF,TGTGCCAGCAGTTACAGTCACCTAACTAATGAAAAACTGTTTTTT